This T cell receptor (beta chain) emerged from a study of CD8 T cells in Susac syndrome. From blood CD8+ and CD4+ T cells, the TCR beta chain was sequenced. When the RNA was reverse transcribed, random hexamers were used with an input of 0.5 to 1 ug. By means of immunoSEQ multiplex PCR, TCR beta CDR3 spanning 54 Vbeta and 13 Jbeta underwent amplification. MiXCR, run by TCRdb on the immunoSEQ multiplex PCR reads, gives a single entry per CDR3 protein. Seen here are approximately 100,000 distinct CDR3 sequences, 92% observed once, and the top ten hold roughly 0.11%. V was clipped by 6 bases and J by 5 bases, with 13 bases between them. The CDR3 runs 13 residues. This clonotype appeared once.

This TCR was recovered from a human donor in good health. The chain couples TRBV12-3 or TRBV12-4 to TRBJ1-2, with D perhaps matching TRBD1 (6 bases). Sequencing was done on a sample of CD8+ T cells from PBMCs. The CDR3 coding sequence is TGTGCCAGCAGCGCCGGGACACTATATGGCTACACCTTC. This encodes CASSAGTLYGYTF.